These 6 T cell receptor beta chains share one sample of origin, sequenced in a study of CD8+ T cells in alopecia areata. The treatment here: oral pan-JAK inhibitor, 5-10 mg twice daily. Following extraction, RNA underwent reverse transcription to cDNA, which served as the sequencing template. Some clones are missing from TCRdb's copy, which holds only in-frame ones; the method was immunoSEQ multiplex PCR. The sample has over 150,000 clones; roughly 64% are singletons. Here the sequenced sample was CD4+ T cells sorted from blood, taken at week 24, from a patient treated with tofacitinib. These receptors all come from a human donor with alopecia areata.

A word on this clone: The sample holds other DNA sequences that translate to the same CDR3. The chain is built from TRBV18 and TRBJ2-5, with a tentative D call TRBD1 (5 bases). The V gene's germline CDR1 is KGHSH and CDR2 LQKENI. The ends were cut back, 3 bases at V and 4 bases at J, with 6 bases in the middle. There are 12 residues in the CDR3. CDR3 residues: CASSPQGETQYF. As DNA, the CDR3 is TGTGCCAGCTCACCGCAGGGAGAGACCCAGTACTTC.

This clone was recorded a few times. CDR3: CSVGPLVTGGSYGYTF. The CDR3, as DNA: TGCAGCGTTGGCCCTTTGGTAACAGGGGGGTCCTATGGCTACACCTTC. V usage is TRBV29-1 and J usage is TRBJ1-2, with TRBD1 identical over 8 bases. V trimming: 4 bases; J trimming: 4 bases; junction bases outside the gene matches: 14. This CDR3 comprises 16 residues. Germline CDR1 is SQVTM and CDR2 is ANQGSEA.

This clone was seen just once. The chain has TRBV5-4 and TRBJ2-7, with 8 positions matching TRBD2. Per the germline V gene, CDR1 is SGHNT and CDR2 is YYREEE (reference sequence). The CDR3 totals 14 residues. The V and J ends lost 4 bases and 1 base, in that order; junction bases with no gene match: 4. The chain's CDR3 is CASSQRGGSYEQYF. CDR3 in DNA: TGTGCCAGCAGCCAACGCGGGGGGTCCTACGAGCAGTACTTC. Together with reference TRBV5-4 and TRBJ2-7, the CDR3 gives the full variable domain: ETGVTQSPTHLIKTRGQQVTLRCSSQSGHNTVSWYQQALGQGPQFIFQYYREEENGRGNFPPRFSGLQFPNYSSELNVNALELDDSALYLCASSQRGGSYEQYFGPGTRLTVT.

This clone was seen a handful of times. The chain is built from TRBV7-8 and TRBJ2-1; 10 bases fit TRBD2. Trimming cost V 6 bases and J 4 bases; bases outside gene matches: 9. The CDR3 spans 16 residues. Per the germline V gene, CDR1 is SGHVS and CDR2 is FQNEAQ. Here the CDR3 reads CASSQELAGGYNEQFF. CDR3 in DNA: TGTGCCAGCAGTCAAGAATTAGCGGGAGGATACAATGAGCAGTTCTTC.

The chain joins TRBV9 to TRBJ1-2; TRBD1 is a possible D gene (6 bases). Per the germline V gene, CDR1 is SGDLS and CDR2 is YYNGEE. The CDR3 loop spans 14 amino acids. With 2 bases removed from V and 2 bases from J, the gap between germline ends came to 10 bases. CDR3 DNA sequence: TGTGCCAGCAGCGTTTACAGGGAAAACTATGGCTACACCTTC. This sequence encodes CASSVYRENYGYTF.

This clone was observed a few times. The chain combines TRBV5-4 with TRBJ2-7, with D unresolved. Germline values: CDR1 SGHNT, CDR2 YYREEE (reference sequence). Trimming took 0 bases from V and 5 from J, leaving 9 bases between them. The CDR3 length is 13 residues. The CDR3 bases are TGTGCCAGCAGCTTGGCCAAGGGCGACGAGCAGTACTTC. It is translated as CASSLAKGDEQYF. Drawing the rest from reference TRBV5-4 and TRBJ2-7, the complete variable domain is ETGVTQSPTHLIKTRGQQVTLRCSSQSGHNTVSWYQQALGQGPQFIFQYYREEENGRGNFPPRFSGLQFPNYSSELNVNALELDDSALYLCASSLAKGDEQYFGPGTRLTVT.